The 25 T cell receptor beta chains listed next were all sequenced from one sample in a study of CD8 T cells in ankylosing spondylitis. Broader study findings: The study identified a TCR beta motif of 7 or 8 highly homologous variants that appeared characteristic of ankylosing spondylitis blood.

TCRdb redid the calling of the 5' RACE reads with MiXCR, one entry per CDR3 protein. This sample has 750,000 to 850,000 distinct CDR3 sequences; 10% to 15% occur once, and the top ten carry under 0.6%. These receptors lack a known antigen. Sequencing was performed on blood, either unsorted or a sorted T cell fraction (not recorded which). Receptor source: a male donor with ankylosing spondylitis.

This clonotype was observed a few times. V gene TRBV20-1 combines with J gene TRBJ2-5; D is unresolved. CDR3 size: 12 residues. Germline CDR1 and CDR2: DFQATT and SNEGSKA (reference sequence). The V and J ends lost 3 bases and 5 bases respectively, with 10 bases between them. The CDR3 nucleotides read TGCAGTGCTAGGGTGGGTTTCGAGACCCAGTACTTC. As protein: CSARVGFETQYF.

The chain links TRBV7-2 to TRBJ2-2, with 7 bases aligning to TRBD2. The CDR3 runs to 15 residues. Germline V lookup: CDR1 SGHTA, CDR2 FQGNSA. V lost 5 bases, J lost 3 bases, and 6 bases stayed unmatched. CDR3 sequence: CASSPLAAHTGELFF. The DNA for the CDR3 is TGTGCCAGCAGCCCGCTAGCGGCTCACACCGGGGAGCTGTTTTTT.

This clonotype was seen more than once but under ten times. The CDR3 reads CATSDALFGGETQYF. The CDR3 DNA sequence: TGTGCCACCAGTGATGCCCTATTCGGGGGAGAGACCCAGTACTTC. This chain connects TRBV24-1 to TRBJ2-5, with D possibly being TRBD2 (6 bases). From germline, CDR1 is KGHDR and CDR2 SFDVKD. The CDR3 has 15 residues. Trimming removed 3 bases from V and 4 bases from J, with 14 bases in between.

The sample holds a few counts of this clonotype. The V gene is TRBV6-2 or TRBV6-3, the J gene TRBJ2-2; 14 bases align to TRBD2. The CDR3 has 17 residues. The germline V gene encodes CDR1 MNHEY and CDR2 SVGEGT. V lost 0 bases to trimming and J lost 7 bases; unmatched junction nucleotides: 4. DNA of the CDR3: TGTGCCAGCAGTTACTCGACTAGCGGGAGGGCCGGCGGGGAGCTGTTTTTT. As protein: CASSYSTSGRAGGELFF.

The genes are TRBV11-2 and TRBJ2-4, with D unresolved. Germline assignment: CDR1 SGHAT and CDR2 FQNNGV. The CDR3 has 13 amino acids. Trimming removed 2 bases from V and 4 bases from J, with 6 bases in between. The CDR3 sequence: CASSLLGKNIQYF. For the CDR3, the DNA is TGTGCCAGCAGCTTATTGGGGAAAAACATTCAGTACTTC. The full variable domain, with the rest looked up from reference TRBV11-2 and TRBJ2-4, is EAGVAQSPRYKIIEKRQSVAFWCNPISGHATLYWYQQILGQGPKLLIQFQNNGVVDDSQLPKDRFSAERLKGVDSTLKIQPAKLEDSAVYLCASSLLGKNIQYFGAGTRLSVL.

This sequence joins TRBV15 and TRBJ2-7; D unresolved. The CDR3 is 12 amino acids. The V gene lost 5 bases and the J gene lost 2 bases, with 7 bases spanning the gap. The germline CDR1 and CDR2 sequences are LNHNV and YYDKDF (reference sequence). This CDR3 is CATSPGTYEQYF. As DNA, the CDR3 is TGTGCCACCAGCCCCGGCACCTACGAGCAGTACTTC.

This clonotype has only a few counts. V usage is TRBV6-1 and J usage is TRBJ1-4; D is undetermined. V lost 6 bases and J 0 bases, leaving 11 bases between the germline ends. The CDR3 runs to 15 residues. The germline CDR1 and CDR2 sequences are MNHNS and SASEGT. CDR3: CASSRIRATNEKLFF. The CDR3 nucleotides are TGTGCCAGCAGCCGAATCAGAGCAACTAATGAAAAACTGTTTTTT.

This chain joins TRBV7-8 and TRBJ1-1; D gene uncertain. The V gene lost 5 bases and the J gene lost 5 bases, with 21 bases spanning the gap. This CDR3 comprises 16 residues. Germline CDR1 is SGHVS and CDR2 is FQNEAQ. The CDR3 region is CASSPRFRRVRTEAFF. CDR3 bases: TGTGCCAGCAGCCCCAGGTTCAGGAGGGTGCGGACTGAAGCTTTCTTT.

This clonotype came up a few times. The chain joins TRBV5-1 to TRBJ1-1; 8 bases match TRBD1. Germline-derived CDR1 and CDR2 are SGHRS and YFSETQ. The V segment lost 4 bases and the J segment 5 bases; nucleotides outside the gene matches: 4. The CDR3 is made up of 13 amino acids. Here the CDR3 reads CASSRWTGTEAFF. In nucleotides, the CDR3 is TGCGCCAGCAGCCGATGGACAGGGACTGAAGCTTTCTTT.

The chain couples TRBV9 to TRBJ1-6; D is undetermined. The CDR3 spans 12 residues. In germline, CDR1 is SGDLS, CDR2 YYNGEE. Trimming shortened V by 2 bases and J by 15 bases, and 12 bases separated the two germline ends. The CDR3, as DNA: TGTGCCAGCAGCGTTATCCCTCCCGGCCTCCACTTT. Protein sequence: CASSVIPPGLHF.

This clonotype has only a few counts. J is TRBJ2-7 and V is TRBV24-1, with D maybe TRBD1 (5 bases). There are 18 residues in the CDR3. The V and J ends lost 5 bases and 2 bases respectively, with 24 bases between them. Germline lookup yields CDR1 KGHDR and CDR2 SFDVKD. The CDR3 region is CATSAGLRAGSLPYEQYF. DNA for the CDR3: TGTGCCACCAGTGCCGGTCTCCGGGCAGGGTCCCTCCCCTACGAGCAGTACTTC.

This clonotype was observed at least ten times. The rearrangement links TRBV20-1 to TRBJ1-4, with 8 bases fitting TRBD1. V was clipped by 1 base and J by 8 bases; unmatched bases: 3. CDR1 DFQATT and CDR2 SNEGSKA come from the germline V gene (reference sequence). The CDR3 is 13 residues long. In nucleotides, the CDR3 is TGCAGTGCTAGAGGGGGACAGGCCGAAAAACTGTTTTTT. Translated: CSARGGQAEKLFF.

A few counts support this clonotype. The rearrangement uses TRBV5-1 and TRBJ1-5; no definite D call. V dropped 2 bases and J dropped 2 bases, with 8 bases sitting between them. CDR3 length: 14 amino acids. Looked up from germline, CDR1 is SGHRS and CDR2 is YFSETQ. The CDR3 DNA is TGCGCCAGCAGCTTTGGGGTTGGCAATCAGCCCCAGCATTTT. It yields the protein CASSFGVGNQPQHF.

The V gene is TRBV5-1, the J gene TRBJ1-5; D is unclear. The germline CDR1 and CDR2 sequences are SGHRS and YFSETQ. V lost 4 bases, J lost 5 bases, and 16 bases lay in between. The CDR3 is 15 residues long. Here the CDR3 DNA reads TGCGCCAGCAGCCAAGGTTCGAGCAGAGATCAGCCCCAGCATTTT. Translated, it gives CASSQGSSRDQPQHF.

V gene TRBV5-1 combines with J gene TRBJ1-2; 9 nucleotides agree with TRBD1. This CDR3 has 15 amino acids. V lost 3 bases and J lost 4; bases outside the gene matches: 7. The V gene's germline CDR1 is SGHRS and CDR2 YFSETQ. The CDR3 nucleotides read TGCGCCAGCAGCTGGGGGGACAGGGACTCCTATGGCTACACCTTC. Amino acids: CASSWGDRDSYGYTF.

This clonotype was found many times. This chain uses TRBV7-9 with TRBJ1-1; no reliable D call. Trimming took off 4 bases at V and 1 base at J, with 10 bases between the two ends. Looked up from germline, CDR1 is SEHNR and CDR2 is FQNEAQ (reference sequence). CDR3 size: 14 residues. The CDR3 coding sequence is TGTGCCAGCAGCTCTCCGGGATGGAACACTGAAGCTTTCTTT. Translated: CASSSPGWNTEAFF.

The chain uses TRBV18 and TRBJ2-5; 10 bases are a match to TRBD2. This CDR3 spans 16 amino acids. CDR1 is KGHSH and CDR2 is LQKENI in the germline V gene. Losses at the gene ends were 2 bases for V and 5 bases for J; bases not matched to a gene: 8. The DNA for the CDR3 is TGTGCCAGCTCACCAAAAGGGACTAGCGTTGTGGAGACCCAGTACTTC. This sequence encodes CASSPKGTSVVETQYF.

The table lists this clonotype with many counts. The chain employs TRBV28 and TRBJ2-1; the D call may be TRBD1 or TRBD2 (6 bases each). With 7 bases removed from V and 8 bases from J, the gap between germline ends came to 21 bases. The CDR3 length is 15 residues. Germline V gives CDR1 MDHEN, CDR2 SYDVKM. CDR3 sequence: CASTSRGPSGDEQFF. In nucleotides, the CDR3 is TGTGCCAGCACCTCCCGGGGGCCTTCGGGGGATGAGCAGTTCTTC.

This chain links TRBV15 with TRBJ2-1; D not certain. Germline CDR1 LNHNV, CDR2 YYDKDF (reference sequence). This CDR3 contains 13 residues. Trimming removed 4 bases from V and 10 bases from J, with 14 bases in between. The CDR3 nucleotides are TGTGCCACCAGCACCCAAAGGGTCGGCGAGCAGTTCTTC. It is translated as CATSTQRVGEQFF.

This clonotype was recorded at least ten times. CDR3 coding DNA: TGCGCCAGCAGCCGGACCGACAGGGGGTTCTACGAGCAGTACTTC. Translation gives CASSRTDRGFYEQYF. The chain uses TRBV4-3 and TRBJ2-7, with 9 positions matching TRBD1. CDR1 is LGHNA and CDR2 is YSLEER in the germline V gene. J lost 3 bases, V lost 4 bases, and 7 bases had no gene match. The CDR3 is 15 amino acids.

The rearrangement links TRBV6-5 to TRBJ1-5; D is undetermined. Germline V gene lookup returns CDR1 MNHEY and CDR2 SVGAGI. CDR3 size: 18 residues. V dropped 4 bases and J dropped 0 bases, with 19 bases sitting between them. CDR3 nucleotides: TGTGCCAGCAGTTCTACTATGGGTTCGGCGGTTAGCAATCAGCCCCAGCATTTT. It yields the protein CASSSTMGSAVSNQPQHF.

The V gene is TRBV6-2 or TRBV6-3, the J gene TRBJ1-2; no clear D. The CDR3 is made up of 13 amino acids. Germline V gene lookup returns CDR1 MNHEY and CDR2 SVGEGT. The germline V and J ends were trimmed by 6 bases and 4 bases, with 12 bases remaining between them. CDR3 in amino acids: CASRRARGYGYTF. The CDR3 nucleotides read TGTGCCAGCAGACGGGCCCGCGGCTATGGCTACACCTTC.

The gene calls are TRBV6-2 or TRBV6-3 and TRBJ1-6, with TRBD1 identical over 7 bases. V dropped 5 bases and J dropped 0; count of bases not matched to a gene: 4. This CDR3 is 16 amino acids long. The germline V gene has CDR1 MNHEY and CDR2 SVGEGT. CDR3 protein: CASSHRDSSYNSPLHF. CDR3 bases: TGTGCCAGCAGTCACCGGGACAGCTCCTATAATTCACCCCTCCACTTT.

This clonotype was detected once. The rearrangement links TRBV7-2 to TRBJ2-5; 10 positions match TRBD1. The germline CDR1 and CDR2 sequences are SGHTA and FQGNSA. V trimming: 3 bases; J trimming: 5 bases; junction bases outside the gene matches: 3. The CDR3 loop spans 14 amino acids. CDR3 amino acids: CASSFWGQGETQYF. In DNA, the CDR3 is TGTGCCAGCAGCTTCTGGGGACAGGGGGAGACCCAGTACTTC.

The chain recombines TRBV20-1 with TRBJ2-7; D is perhaps TRBD2 (5 bases). This CDR3 is built from 14 residues. CDR1 and CDR2 (germline): DFQATT, SNEGSKA (reference sequence). Trimming removed 1 base at V and 0 bases at J, with 10 bases between. Here the CDR3 DNA reads TGCAGTGCTAGAGGAGCGGCTAGCTCCTACGAGCAGTACTTC. Residues: CSARGAASSYEQYF.